This record covers a single TCR beta chain. Its cognate antigen is unknown. The data stem from a study of OX40 agonist ivuxolimab in advanced cancers. General study results and limits: The study observed clonal expansion of CD4+ and CD8+ blood T cells by week 6 at 0.1 to 3.0 mg/kg. Among expanded peripheral T cells, antigen specificity went undetermined.

The germline V gene encodes CDR1 SGHRS and CDR2 YFSETQ. The CDR3 sequence is 14 residues long. Trimming cost V 2 bases and J 7 bases, with 13 bases left between them. Patients with a history of autoimmune disease or on systemic immunosuppression were excluded. Baseline was the first blood sampling point, followed by cycle 4 day 1 and cycle 7 day 1. TCRdb's copy holds only in-frame clones and misses some; the assay was immunoSEQ multiplex PCR. Here the sample spans 100,000 to 110,000 clones, 80% to 95% being singletons. This clonotype was sampled from an adult with an advanced solid tumor such as melanoma, head and neck, liver or kidney cancer. The sample was CD4+ or CD8+ T cells sorted from blood, taken in a trial of the OX40 agonist ivuxolimab. V usage is TRBV5-1 and J usage is TRBJ2-1; a possible D gene is TRBD1 (6 bases). The CDR3 sequence is CASSLMGAGNEQFF. CDR3 bases: TGCGCCAGCAGCTTAATGGGGGCTGGTAATGAGCAGTTCTTC.